This is a list of T cell receptor beta chains from one sample in a study of T-cell reconstitution after alpha-beta-depleted transplantation in children. MiXCR, run by TCRdb on the PCR reads, gives a single entry per CDR3 protein. The sample lists approximately 82,000 distinct CDR3 sequences; over 15% were seen once. Sequenced material: PBMCs, mostly from graft donor cells, taken 360 days after TCRalphabeta/CD19-depleted stem cell transplant. These receptors were collected from a male patient aged 2 to 9 who had a stem cell transplant for acute lymphoblastic leukemia, so the T cells may come from the graft donor. Each CDR3 is given with its conserved first and last residue. A D gene is named only where the DNA matches it firmly. Where a row states a size, it is once, few, many or the class of an expanded clone; other rows omit it.

d_call | j_call | v_call | clone_size | cdr3_length | cdr3_nt | cdr3_aa
TRBD2 | TRBJ2-1 | TRBV19 | many | 18 | TGTGCCAGTAGTCCATACTGGACTAGCGGGACACCATACAATGAGCAGTTCTTC | CASSPYWTSGTPYNEQFF
- | TRBJ2-7 | TRBV14 | - | 13 | TGTGCCAGCAGCCAGGGAGTTTTCTACGAGCAGTACTTC | CASSQGVFYEQYF
TRBD1 | TRBJ2-3 | TRBV11-2 | few | 19 | TGTGCCAGCAGCAAATCCCCGGGACAGGGGAGTTTAGGCACAGATACGCAGTATTTT | CASSKSPGQGSLGTDTQYF
- | TRBJ2-7 | TRBV25-1 | - | 15 | TGTGCCAGCAGTGCTCCGAGGGGGGTCTCCTACGAGCAGTACTTC | CASSAPRGVSYEQYF
TRBD2 | TRBJ2-5 | TRBV9 | many | 16 | TGTGCCAGCAGCGTAAGACTAGCGGGAGGTTTCGAGACCCAGTACTTC | CASSVRLAGGFETQYF
- | TRBJ2-1 | TRBV27 | - | 16 | TGTGCCAGCAGCCCTAGCCGCCCCTCGGCCTACAATGAGCAGTTCTTC | CASSPSRPSAYNEQFF
TRBD1 | TRBJ2-1 | TRBV5-4 | many | 15 | TGTGCCAGCAGCTTAACAGGGGGCTCCTACAATGAGCAGTTCTTC | CASSLTGGSYNEQFF
TRBD2 | TRBJ2-2 | TRBV12-3/TRBV12-4 | few | 16 | TGTGCCAGCAGCAGGAAAATAGCGGGTAACACCGGGGAGCTGTTTTTT | CASSRKIAGNTGELFF
TRBD2 | TRBJ2-5 | TRBV12-3/TRBV12-4 | - | 16 | TGTGCCAGCAGCCCTCTAGCGGGAGGGCCCCAAGAGACCCAGTACTTC | CASSPLAGGPQETQYF
TRBD1 | TRBJ1-2 | TRBV20-1 | - | 15 | TGCAGTGCACGCCGGGACAGGGGGGGTTACTATGGCTACACCTTC | CSARRDRGGYYGYTF
TRBD1 | TRBJ2-5 | TRBV5-1 | - | 14 | TGCGCCAGCAGCTTGGGGACAGGGGGCTGGACCCAGTACTTC | CASSLGTGGWTQYF
- | TRBJ1-4 | TRBV4-1 | - | 16 | TGCGCCAGCAGCCAAAATTGGGGGGCGCGAGGTGAAAAACTGTTTTTT | CASSQNWGARGEKLFF
TRBD1 | TRBJ2-1 | TRBV10-3 | - | 15 | TGTGCCATCAGCGATGGGGACAGGGGGTACTATGAGCAGTTCTTC | CAISDGDRGYYEQFF
- | TRBJ2-1 | TRBV27 | few | 12 | TGTGCCAGCAGTTCTCTAGCGAATGAGCAGTTCTTC | CASSSLANEQFF
TRBD1 | TRBJ1-4 | TRBV6-1 | few | 15 | TGTGCCAGCAGAGAAAGACAGGGATATAATGAAAAACTGTTTTTT | CASRERQGYNEKLFF
- | TRBJ2-1 | TRBV10-3 | many | 15 | TGTGCCATCAGTGACTCTTTCCGGACCTCGAATGAGCAGTTCTTC | CAISDSFRTSNEQFF
TRBD2 | TRBJ2-3 | TRBV20-1 | - | 17 | TGCAGTGCCAGAATCCAGCGGGACCCGTTATTCACAGATACGCAGTATTTT | CSARIQRDPLFTDTQYF
- | TRBJ2-3 | TRBV5-6 | few | 15 | TGTGCCAGCAGCTTGTTGGGTAATAGCACAGATACGCAGTATTTT | CASSLLGNSTDTQYF
- | TRBJ2-7 | TRBV6-1 | - | 13 | TGTGCCACCGCCCCGGGACGCCGCTACGAGCAGTACTTC | CATAPGRRYEQYF
- | TRBJ2-1 | TRBV11-2 | - | 16 | TGTGCCAGCAGCGTCAGACTAGACGTCTCCTACAATGAGCAGTTCTTC | CASSVRLDVSYNEQFF
TRBD2 | TRBJ2-1 | TRBV5-1 | - | 13 | TGCGCCAGCAGCTTTAGCGGGAGCTATGAGCAGTTCTTC | CASSFSGSYEQFF
- | TRBJ2-1 | TRBV7-6 | - | 15 | TGTGCCAGCAGCTCAGCTTGGGGGGATACCAATGAGCAGTTCTTC | CASSSAWGDTNEQFF
- | TRBJ2-7 | TRBV12-3/TRBV12-4 | - | 14 | TGTGCCAGCAGTCCCTCGGGGAGGATGTACGAGCAGTACTTC | CASSPSGRMYEQYF
- | TRBJ2-7 | TRBV6-6 | - | 13 | TGTGCCAGCAGTTACCGCCAGTACTACGAGCAGTACTTC | CASSYRQYYEQYF
TRBD1 | TRBJ1-1 | TRBV12-3/TRBV12-4 | - | 15 | TGTGCCAGCAGTTTTGGGGGGACAGGGGGCACTGAAGCTTTCTTT | CASSFGGTGGTEAFF
TRBD2 | TRBJ2-2 | TRBV29-1 | many | 12 | TGCAGCGCCGGGGGAGGGATCGGGGAGCTGTTTTTT | CSAGGGIGELFF
- | TRBJ2-1 | TRBV12-3/TRBV12-4 | - | 15 | TGTGCCAGCAGTTTGGAGGGAGTTTGGTCTTATGAGCAGTTCTTC | CASSLEGVWSYEQFF
- | TRBJ2-3 | TRBV5-5 | - | 14 | TGTGCCAGCAGCTCCGGGATTCGAACAGATACGCAGTATTTT | CASSSGIRTDTQYF
- | TRBJ1-6 | TRBV5-1 | - | 15 | TGCGCCAGCAGCTTGGCCGAAAAGTCAAATTCACCCCTCCACTTT | CASSLAEKSNSPLHF
- | TRBJ2-6 | TRBV5-1 | few | 16 | TGCGCCAGCAGCTTGGGAATGGGCTCTGGGGCCAACGTCCTGACTTTC | CASSLGMGSGANVLTF
- | TRBJ2-5 | TRBV5-6 | - | 15 | TGTGCCAGCAGCTTGTATTGGCGACTCCAAGAGACCCAGTACTTC | CASSLYWRLQETQYF
- | TRBJ2-1 | TRBV13 | - | 14 | TGTGCCAGCAGCCCCATACTAGGGATCAATGAGCAGTTCTTC | CASSPILGINEQFF
- | TRBJ2-2 | TRBV4-1 | few | 15 | TGCGCCAGCAGCCAACGTAGCATTGACACCGGGGAGCTGTTTTTT | CASSQRSIDTGELFF
- | TRBJ2-6 | TRBV4-1 | few | 18 | TGCGCCAGCAGCCAAAGGACAGTACTCAGCTCTGGGGCCAACGTCCTGACTTTC | CASSQRTVLSSGANVLTF
TRBD2 | TRBJ2-1 | TRBV28 | few | 16 | TGTGCCAGCACCGTGGGGGGACTAGCGGGAGAGAGTGAGCAGTTCTTC | CASTVGGLAGESEQFF
TRBD2 | TRBJ2-3 | TRBV5-1 | few | 17 | TGCGCCAGCAGCACCGGACTAGCGCATAGCCGCACAGATACGCAGTATTTT | CASSTGLAHSRTDTQYF
- | TRBJ2-1 | TRBV2 | - | 11 | TGTGCCAGTTCCGGACTCGGTGAGCAGTTCTTC | CASSGLGEQFF
- | TRBJ2-7 | TRBV12-3/TRBV12-4 | few | 14 | TGTGCCAGCAGTCTGGGGGGTACCTCCTACGAGCAGTACTTC | CASSLGGTSYEQYF
- | TRBJ2-1 | TRBV11-3 | - | 16 | TGTGCCAGCAGCTTCCCCCCCGACAGGTATTACAATGAGCAGTTCTTC | CASSFPPDRYYNEQFF
- | TRBJ2-3 | TRBV27 | - | 15 | TGTGCCAGCAGTTCGCCGGGTGGCAACACAGATACGCAGTATTTT | CASSSPGGNTDTQYF
- | TRBJ2-5 | TRBV10-3 | - | 11 | TGTGCCATTGGAAATTGGGAGACCCAGTACTTC | CAIGNWETQYF
- | TRBJ2-3 | TRBV10-3 | few | 13 | TGTGCCATCAAGGCAGAATTCACAGATACGCAGTATTTT | CAIKAEFTDTQYF
- | TRBJ2-7 | TRBV7-9 | - | 11 | TGTGCCAGTGCCTGGCTCTACGAGCAGTACTTC | CASAWLYEQYF
TRBD1 | TRBJ1-2 | TRBV7-9 | many | 15 | TGTGCCAGCAGCTCGGACAGGACATCTAACTATGGCTACACCTTC | CASSSDRTSNYGYTF
- | TRBJ2-7 | TRBV10-3 | few | 13 | TGTGCCATCAGTGGTGGTTCATCCTACGAGCAGTACTTC | CAISGGSSYEQYF
TRBD2 | TRBJ2-3 | TRBV5-1 | few | 14 | TGCGCCAGCAGCTGGGGAGGGAGCACAGATACGCAGTATTTT | CASSWGGSTDTQYF
TRBD1 | TRBJ2-7 | TRBV3-1 | - | 14 | TGTGCCAGCAGCCAAGGGTGGGACAGCTACGAGCAGTACTTC | CASSQGWDSYEQYF
TRBD2 | TRBJ2-2 | TRBV7-2 | - | 15 | TGTGCCAGCAGCCCCCTGCGACTAGCAACCGGGGAGCTGTTTTTT | CASSPLRLATGELFF
TRBD1 | TRBJ2-7 | TRBV12-3/TRBV12-4 | - | 15 | TGTGCCAGCAGTCCCTCCGGGACAGGGGCGAGGGAGCAGTACTTC | CASSPSGTGAREQYF
- | TRBJ1-5 | TRBV28 | - | 13 | TGTGCCAGCAGATTAGACTCCTATCAGCCCCAGCATTTT | CASRLDSYQPQHF
TRBD2 | TRBJ2-1 | TRBV7-9 | - | 14 | TGTGCCAGCAGCTTTGTGACTAGCCCCCATGAGCAGTTCTTC | CASSFVTSPHEQFF
TRBD2 | TRBJ2-7 | TRBV11-2 | many | 15 | TGTGCCAGCAGCTTGAATCCGGGAGGAAACTACGAGCAGTACTTC | CASSLNPGGNYEQYF
- | TRBJ2-2 | TRBV5-1 | - | 21 | TGCGCCAGCAGCTTGAAGCGGTGGGCGCAAGTCCCCCAGAAGGACACCGGGGAGCTGTTTTTT | CASSLKRWAQVPQKDTGELFF
TRBD2 | TRBJ2-7 | TRBV24-1 | many | 20 | TGTGCCACCAGTGATCTCCCCGGGACTAGCGGGAGACCCATTACCTACGAGCAGTACTTC | CATSDLPGTSGRPITYEQYF
- | TRBJ1-2 | TRBV7-9 | - | 15 | TGTGCCAGCAGCTTATATAGCAACCCGAACTATGGCTACACCTTC | CASSLYSNPNYGYTF
- | TRBJ2-4 | TRBV6-5 | few | 16 | TGTGCCAGCAGTTACCGTTATAGCCCCGCCAAAAACATTCAGTACTTC | CASSYRYSPAKNIQYF
- | TRBJ1-6 | TRBV12-3/TRBV12-4 | - | 15 | TGTGCCAGCAGTTTGCGGCAGGGTGGTAATTCACCCCTCCACTTT | CASSLRQGGNSPLHF
- | TRBJ2-1 | TRBV9 | many | 13 | TGTGCCAGCAGCGTAGTGGCTAGCCGTGAGCAGTTCTTC | CASSVVASREQFF
TRBD1 | TRBJ2-4 | TRBV5-8 | - | 16 | TGTGCCAGCAACATTGGGACAGGAATAGCCAAAAACATTCAGTACTTC | CASNIGTGIAKNIQYF